This TCR beta chain was identified in a study of blood T cell repertoires in COVID-19. Study at large: COVID-19 samples collected from the United States, Italy and Spain covered acute and convalescent phases.

Here immunoSEQ multiplex PCR was the method, and the copy in TCRdb shows in-frame clones only, minus some. The sample contains 300,000 to 400,000 clones, roughly 86% of which appear only once. Seattle enrolled patients during active infection and tracked them longitudinally. The germline V gene has CDR1 LGHDT and CDR2 YNNKEL (reference sequence). This CDR3 has 20 residues. V was clipped by 4 bases and J by 0 bases; unmatched bases: 13. The material sequenced was peripheral blood. The chain carries TRBV3-1 (or the pseudogene TRBV3-2) and TRBJ2-2; 11 nucleotides align to TRBD1. The receptor's source is a man under 40 with COVID-19, enrolled during active disease. The CDR3 sequence is CASSPNFDGQGAPNTGELFF. The CDR3 DNA follows: TGTGCCAGCAGCCCTAACTTCGACGGACAGGGGGCGCCGAACACCGGGGAGCTGTTTTTT.